The sequence of this TCR beta chain was determined in a study of blood T cells in healthy people across ages. The study isolated at least 6.5 million PBMCs from each sample. This clonotype was seen only a few times. The antigen remains unidentified. For the second PCR, which ran for about 6 to 11 cycles, a sample-barcoded 5' primer and a J-beta primer mix were used. The template-switch adaptor, which had 12 random nucleotides, put a tag on each cDNA molecule. TCRdb analysed the 5' RACE reads with MiXCR anew, one entry per CDR3 protein. The sample includes some 730,000 distinct CDR3 sequences, 20% to 25% of them seen just once. The CDR3 is made up of 13 amino acids. Germline CDR1 is SGHRS and CDR2 is YFSETQ. V was shortened by 4 bases and J by 7 bases, with 12 bases between the two germline ends. Overall study findings and caveats: Unsorted PBMC input precluded a conclusive naive versus antigen-experienced comparison.

This receptor was identified in an older man in good health. The chain uses TRBV5-1 and TRBJ2-1; no clear D. Material: blood. In DNA form, the CDR3 reads TGCGCCAGCAGCAGAGGACGGAATAATGAGCAGTTCTTC. Its translation is CASSRGRNNEQFF.